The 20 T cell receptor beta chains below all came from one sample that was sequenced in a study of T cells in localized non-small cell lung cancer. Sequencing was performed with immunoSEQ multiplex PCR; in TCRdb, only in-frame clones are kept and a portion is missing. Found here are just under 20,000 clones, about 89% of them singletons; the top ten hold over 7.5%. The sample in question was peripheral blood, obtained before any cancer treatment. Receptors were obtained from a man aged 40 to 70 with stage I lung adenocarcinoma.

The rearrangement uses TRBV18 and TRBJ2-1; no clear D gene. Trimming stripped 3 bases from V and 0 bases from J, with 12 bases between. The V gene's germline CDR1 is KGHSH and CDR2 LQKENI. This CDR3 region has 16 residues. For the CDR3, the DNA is TGTGCCAGCTCACCTCTCCCGGCAAGCTCCTACAATGAGCAGTTCTTC. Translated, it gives CASSPLPASSYNEQFF.

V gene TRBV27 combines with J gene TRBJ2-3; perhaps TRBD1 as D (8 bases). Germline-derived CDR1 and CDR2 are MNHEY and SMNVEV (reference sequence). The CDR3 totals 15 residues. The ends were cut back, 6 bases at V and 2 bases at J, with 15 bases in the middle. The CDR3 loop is CASSRGGQVTDTQYF. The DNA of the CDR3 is TGTGCCAGCAGCCGCGGGGGACAGGTCACAGATACGCAGTATTTT.

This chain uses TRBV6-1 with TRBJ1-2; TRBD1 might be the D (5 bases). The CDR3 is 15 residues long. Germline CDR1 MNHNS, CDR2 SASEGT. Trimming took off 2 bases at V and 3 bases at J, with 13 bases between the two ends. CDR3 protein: CASSEPRGSDYGYTF. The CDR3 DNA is TGTGCCAGCAGTGAACCAAGGGGAAGTGACTATGGCTACACCTTC.

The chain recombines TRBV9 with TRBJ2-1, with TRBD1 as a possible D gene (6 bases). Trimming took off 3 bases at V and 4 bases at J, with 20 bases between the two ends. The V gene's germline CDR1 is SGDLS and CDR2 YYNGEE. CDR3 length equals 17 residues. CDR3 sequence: CASSAPLRAGDYNEQFF. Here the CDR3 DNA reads TGTGCCAGCAGCGCTCCACTTCGGGCAGGGGATTACAATGAGCAGTTCTTC.

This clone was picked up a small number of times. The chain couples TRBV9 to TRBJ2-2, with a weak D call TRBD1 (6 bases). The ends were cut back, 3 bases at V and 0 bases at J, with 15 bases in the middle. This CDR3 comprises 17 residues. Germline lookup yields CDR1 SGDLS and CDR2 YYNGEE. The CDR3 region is CASSDPGTGTNTGELFF. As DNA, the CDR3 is TGTGCCAGCAGCGACCCGGGAACAGGGACGAACACCGGGGAGCTGTTTTTT. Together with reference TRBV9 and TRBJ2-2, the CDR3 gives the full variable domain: DSGVTQTPKHLITATGQRVTLRCSPRSGDLSVYWYQQSLDQGLQFLIQYYNGEERAKGNILERFSAQQFPDLHSELNLSSLELGDSALYFCASSDPGTGTNTGELFFGEGSRLTVL.

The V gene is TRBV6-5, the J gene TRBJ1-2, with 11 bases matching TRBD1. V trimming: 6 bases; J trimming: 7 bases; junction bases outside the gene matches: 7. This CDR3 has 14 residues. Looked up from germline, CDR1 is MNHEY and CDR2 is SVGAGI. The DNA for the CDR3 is TGTGCCAGCAGCCCCCAGGGACAGGGGGGTGGCTACACCTTC. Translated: CASSPQGQGGGYTF.

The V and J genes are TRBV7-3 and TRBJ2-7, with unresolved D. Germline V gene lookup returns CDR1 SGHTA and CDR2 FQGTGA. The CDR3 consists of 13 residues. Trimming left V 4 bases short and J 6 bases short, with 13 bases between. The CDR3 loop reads CASSSISFGEQYF. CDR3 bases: TGTGCCAGCAGCTCAATCAGCTTTGGCGAGCAGTACTTC.

The CDR3 nucleotides are TGTGCCAGTAGTATCAGAGGGGGCCGAGGGAGCGGCTACACCTTC. Its protein is CASSIRGGRGSGYTF. The chain recombines TRBV19 with TRBJ1-2; 7 nucleotides line up with TRBD1. Germline-derived CDR1 and CDR2 are LNHDA and SQIVND (reference sequence). V lost 3 bases and J lost 8; bases outside the gene matches: 12. This CDR3 region has 15 residues.

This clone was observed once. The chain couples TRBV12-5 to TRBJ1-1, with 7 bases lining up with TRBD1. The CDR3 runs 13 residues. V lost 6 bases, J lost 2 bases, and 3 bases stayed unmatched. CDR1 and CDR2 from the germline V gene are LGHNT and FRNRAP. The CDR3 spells CASGQGGNTEAFF. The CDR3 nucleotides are TGTGCTAGTGGCCAGGGGGGAAACACTGAAGCTTTCTTT.

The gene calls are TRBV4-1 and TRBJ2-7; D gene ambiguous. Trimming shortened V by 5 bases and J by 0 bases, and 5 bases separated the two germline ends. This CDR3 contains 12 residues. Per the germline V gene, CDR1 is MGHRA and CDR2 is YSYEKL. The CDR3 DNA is TGCGCCAGCAGCGGTAGCTCCTACGAGCAGTACTTC. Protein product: CASSGSSYEQYF.

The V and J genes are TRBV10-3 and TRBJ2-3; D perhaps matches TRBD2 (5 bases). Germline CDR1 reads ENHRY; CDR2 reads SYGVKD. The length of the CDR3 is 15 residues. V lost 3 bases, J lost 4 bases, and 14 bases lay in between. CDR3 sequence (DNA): TGTGCCATCAGTGAATCGGGGAGCCAAGCAGATACGCAGTATTTT. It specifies CAISESGSQADTQYF.

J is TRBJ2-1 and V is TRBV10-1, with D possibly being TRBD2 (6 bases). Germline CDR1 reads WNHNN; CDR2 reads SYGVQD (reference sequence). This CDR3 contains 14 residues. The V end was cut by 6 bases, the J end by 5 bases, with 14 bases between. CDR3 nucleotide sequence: TGCGCCAGCAGGACCGGGGGATCGGACAATGAGCAGTTCTTC. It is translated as CASRTGGSDNEQFF.

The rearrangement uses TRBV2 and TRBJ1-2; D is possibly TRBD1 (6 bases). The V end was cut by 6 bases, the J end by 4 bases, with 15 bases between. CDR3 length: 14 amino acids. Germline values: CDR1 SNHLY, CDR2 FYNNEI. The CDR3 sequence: CASRGDNLIYGYTF. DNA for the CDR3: TGTGCCAGCAGGGGGGACAACCTTATCTATGGCTACACCTTC.

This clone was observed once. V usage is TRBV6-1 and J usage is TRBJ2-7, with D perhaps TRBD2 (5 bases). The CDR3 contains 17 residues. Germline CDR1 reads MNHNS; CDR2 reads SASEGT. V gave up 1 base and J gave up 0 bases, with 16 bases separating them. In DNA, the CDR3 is TGTGCCAGCAGTGAAGTATTTGGGGAAGGGAGCTCCTACGAGCAGTACTTC. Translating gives CASSEVFGEGSSYEQYF.

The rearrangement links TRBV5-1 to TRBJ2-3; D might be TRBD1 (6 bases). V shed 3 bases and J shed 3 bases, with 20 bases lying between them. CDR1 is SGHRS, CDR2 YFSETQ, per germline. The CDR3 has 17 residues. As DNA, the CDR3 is TGCGCCAGCAGCTCGAGATACTTGGGGACACGAACAGATACGCAGTATTTT. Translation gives CASSSRYLGTRTDTQYF.

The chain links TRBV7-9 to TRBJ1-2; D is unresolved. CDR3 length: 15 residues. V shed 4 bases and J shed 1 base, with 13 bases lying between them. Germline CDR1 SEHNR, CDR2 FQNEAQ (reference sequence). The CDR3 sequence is CASSSTGPLNYGYTF. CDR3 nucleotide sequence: TGTGCCAGCAGCTCGACCGGCCCTCTTAACTATGGCTACACCTTC. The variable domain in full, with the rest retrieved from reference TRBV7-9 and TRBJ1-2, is DTGVSQNPRHKITKRGQNVTFRCDPISEHNRLYWYRQTLGQGPEFLTYFQNEAQLEKSRLLSDRFSAERPKGSFSTLEIQRTEQGDSAMYLCASSSTGPLNYGYTFGSGTRLTVV.

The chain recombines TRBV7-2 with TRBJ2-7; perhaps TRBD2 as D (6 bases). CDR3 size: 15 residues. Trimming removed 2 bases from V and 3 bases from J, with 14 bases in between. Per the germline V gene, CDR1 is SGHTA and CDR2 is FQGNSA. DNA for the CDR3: TGTGCCAGCAGCTTATTTTGGGGGGAAAGCTACGAGCAGTACTTC. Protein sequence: CASSLFWGESYEQYF. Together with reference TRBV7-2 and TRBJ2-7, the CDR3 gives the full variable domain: GAGVSQSPSNKVTEKGKDVELRCDPISGHTALYWYRQSLGQGLEFLIYFQGNSAPDKSGLPSDRFSAERTGGSVSTLTIQRTQQEDSAVYLCASSLFWGESYEQYFGPGTRLTVT.

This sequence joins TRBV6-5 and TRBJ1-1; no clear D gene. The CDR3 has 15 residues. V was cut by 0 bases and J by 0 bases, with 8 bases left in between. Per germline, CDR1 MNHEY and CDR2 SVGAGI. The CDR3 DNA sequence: TGTGCCAGCAGTTACTCTACCGTGCTGAACACTGAAGCTTTCTTT. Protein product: CASSYSTVLNTEAFF.

The CDR3 is CASSSGLAGVVNTQYF. The DNA of the CDR3 is TGTGCCAGCAGCTCGGGACTAGCGGGAGTGGTGAATACGCAGTATTTT. The chain is built from TRBV5-4 and TRBJ2-3; 14 nucleotides line up with TRBD2. V gave up 3 bases and J gave up 7 bases; unmatched junction bases: 7. CDR3 length: 16 residues. Germline-derived CDR1 and CDR2 are SGHNT and YYREEE (reference sequence).

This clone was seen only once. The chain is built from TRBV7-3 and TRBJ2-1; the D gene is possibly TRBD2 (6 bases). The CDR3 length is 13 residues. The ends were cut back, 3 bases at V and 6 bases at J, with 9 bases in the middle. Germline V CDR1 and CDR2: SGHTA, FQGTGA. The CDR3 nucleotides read TGTGCCAGCAGCTTGGGACTCTCCAATGAGCAGTTCTTC. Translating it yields CASSLGLSNEQFF.